This paragraph covers one TCR beta chain sequence. This clone was detected a few times. Its antigen is unknown. Per-base quality was not reported, and no clone a single base away is much larger than it. This sample also contains other DNA sequences that code for the same CDR3. Here V drops 6 bases and J drops 5 bases, and the junction holds 8 bases not matched to any gene. Taken from the germline V gene, the CDR1 and CDR2 loops are SNHLY and FYNNEI. The CDR3 runs 14 residues from the cysteine to the phenylalanine. Just CDR3 DNA is preserved here, 42 bases in frame from base 1. The donors were healthy, HIV-negative adults with no recently reported acute infections or vaccinations. Every donor was a Caucasian adult living in Nashville, Tennessee, USA. CD4+ T cells were enriched by magnetic negative selection, after which naive cells were positively selected on CD45RA and the negative fraction was taken as the memory subset. Blood was collected by leukapheresis, and PBMCs were isolated by Ficoll-Histopaque density gradient centrifugation and then cryopreserved in liquid nitrogen vapor phase. Analytical flow cytometry was used to check the purity and quantity of each magnetically sorted T cell population. Each sorted fraction had its genomic DNA isolated and then quantified by UV absorbance on a Nanodrop 2000c.

This record comes from a study of shared clonotypes between healthy human individuals (dated by TCRdb to the early 2020s). Context from the whole study: A couple of women and a few men aged 18 to 49 years were included in the cohort. Blood TCR repertoires of about five healthy adults were deeply sequenced to estimate repertoire size and the extent of clonotype sharing between individuals. Per donor, leukapheresis produced somewhere between about 0.9 and 9.5 billion PBMCs. Different laboratories and diverse techniques were used to prepare libraries and sequence TCR repertoires, to increase sequencing depth and limit assay-specific biases. For each donor, CD4 naive and CD4 memory were each given three plates, CD8 naive was given two plates, and CD8 memory was given one plate.

Using the deep immunoSEQ assay, multiplex PCR amplified TCR CDR3 regions from genomic DNA. For each cell subset, the extracted genomic DNA was distributed evenly across all wells of several immunoSEQ 96-well plates, and each plate served as one replicate. For sorted subsets, about 200 ng genomic DNA, equal to 30,000 to 35,000 T cell genomes, was loaded into each replicate PCR. Purified libraries were measured with a Qubit 3.0 fluorometer, size-checked on a Bioanalyzer 2100, and measured again with the KAPA Library Quantification kit. Every immunoSEQ 96-well plate was sequenced on a dedicated single-read 150-cycle Illumina NextSeq 550 flow cell. The paper's data handling went like this. Because the immunoSEQ output included only junctional sequences and no quality scores, the filtering could not be the same as the filtering used for full-length reads. To assign V/J genes and CDR3, sequences were annotated using PyIR, a Python wrapper for IgBLAST v1.9, with IMGT germline references. Any read was removed if the V/J assignment was weak (E-value above 1e-6), the CDR3 was missing, or the read contained stop codons, out-of-frame junctions, or ambiguous translated residues. V3J clonotypes were defined as sequences sharing an identical inferred V gene, J gene, and CDR3 amino acid sequence. The percentage overlap between two repertoires was calculated by dividing the number of shared unique clonotypes by the size of the smaller repertoire. RTK rarefaction, the Chao1 estimator, and Recon v2.1 estimates of unobserved clonotypes were used to assess repertoire richness. OLGA was used to compute generation probabilities for all TCRbeta clonotypes that the gDNA method yielded from a handful of donors. TCRdb re-hosts the immuneACCESS table, in-frame sequences only. Its copies lack some clones; in the studies checked, an unresolved V gene accounts for under half of them, and the cause for the rest is not known. Clonal size and the V and J genes are those of that table, whereas D and trimming came from the DNA. The sample table lists 2,500,000 or so clones, around 94% of them with a count of one. Roughly 0.14% of the sample belongs to the ten largest clones.

What the work shows at the level of the full study, not this receptor alone: Pairwise subsampling indicated that sequencing depth was expected to affect the degree of clonotype sharing among donors. Estimated clonotype richness was generally larger for naive than for memory subsets. The genetic and exposure-history diversity represented was limited by the small number of donors. Sampling was restricted to blood, and TCR repertoires in tissues likely differ from the TCR repertoires found in blood. Incomplete sequencing was indicated by rarefaction of sorted-subset datasets, despite the large sequencing depth. Sharing across a handful of donors was observed for 5% to 6.5% of naive CD4, less than 4% of naive CD8, 2% to 2.5% of memory CD4, and around 0.42% of memory CD8 clonotypes. Compared with non-shared clonotypes, clonotypes shared by all four sorted-subset donors had higher generation probabilities.

This receptor was identified in a man aged 18 to 35 in good health. Input material: naive CD4+ T cells sorted from blood. The sample's cell subset or site label is to be understood as: CD45RA+ positively selected. In this chain, TRBV2 is recombined with TRBJ1-1; TRBD1 aligns with 8 central bases. The CDR3 is CASRGQGGGTEAFF. At the DNA level, the sequence is TGTGCCAGCAGAGGACAGGGAGGAGGAACTGAAGCTTTCTTT.